A single sample gave rise to the 30 T cell receptor beta chains below, sequenced in a study of neurological immune-mediated disorders. TCRdb ran MiXCR on the 5' RACE reads and lists one entry per CDR3 protein. The sample has some 50,000 distinct CDR3 sequences, roughly 15% seen once; the top ten hold roughly 4.4%. The specimen sequenced was PBMCs. These TCRs come from a man between 60 and 70 years old in good health.

At least ten counts were recorded for this clonotype. V is TRBV20-1 and J is TRBJ2-3; 7 bases line up with TRBD2. The CDR3 runs to 18 residues. J gave up 7 bases and V 0 bases, and 19 bases lay outside the gene matches. Germline V lookup: CDR1 DFQATT, CDR2 SNEGSKA (reference sequence). CDR3 bases: TGCAGTGCTAGAGATAACGGGCGGGGAGGGACTATTGCGCATACGCAGTATTTT. This codes for CSARDNGRGGTIAHTQYF.

This clonotype was counted ten times or more. This chain connects TRBV10-3 to TRBJ2-2, with 7 bases matching TRBD2. Trimming at V came to 9 bases and at J to 0 bases, leaving 7 bases not matched to a gene. The CDR3 is 15 residues long. Germline-derived CDR1 and CDR2 are ENHRY and SYGVKD. The CDR3 reads CAIATSLTNTGELFF. CDR3 nucleotide sequence: TGTGCCATTGCGACTAGCCTTACGAACACCGGGGAGCTGTTTTTT.

V usage is TRBV5-1 and J usage is TRBJ1-1; D is perhaps TRBD1 (6 bases). The ends were cut back, 4 bases at V and 0 bases at J, with 13 bases in the middle. Per germline, CDR1 SGHRS and CDR2 YFSETQ. CDR3 size: 15 residues. CDR3 sequence: CASSRGADLNTEAFF. CDR3 sequence (DNA): TGCGCCAGCAGCCGGGGGGCCGATCTGAACACTGAAGCTTTCTTT.

This clonotype was found many times. V usage is TRBV20-1 and J usage is TRBJ1-6; tentatively, D is TRBD1 (6 bases). Germline V gives CDR1 DFQATT, CDR2 SNEGSKA (reference sequence). CDR3 length: 16 residues. With 2 bases removed from V and 6 bases from J, the gap between germline ends came to 17 bases. CDR3: CSARPPDRSFNSPLHF. For the CDR3, the DNA is TGCAGTGCTAGACCCCCGGACAGAAGTTTTAATTCACCCCTCCACTTT.

The chain recombines TRBV5-1 with TRBJ2-7, with D possibly matching TRBD2 (5 bases). The CDR3 contains 14 residues. Trimming stripped 2 bases from V and 2 bases from J, with 11 bases between. Germline lookup yields CDR1 SGHRS and CDR2 YFSETQ. The DNA for the CDR3 is TGCGCCAGCAGCTTTGAAGCGGCGGCCTACGAGCAGTACTTC. Amino acid sequence: CASSFEAAAYEQYF.

The chain joins TRBV6-2 or TRBV6-3 to TRBJ2-7; 7 bases line up with TRBD2. The J segment lost 4 bases and the V segment lost 6 bases, leaving 6 bases of the junction unmatched. Germline V lookup: CDR1 MNHEY, CDR2 SVGEGT. There are 13 residues in the CDR3. In DNA, the CDR3 is TGTGCCAGCAGCCGACTAGCACCATACGAGCAGTACTTC. Amino acid sequence: CASSRLAPYEQYF.

This sequence joins TRBV18 and TRBJ1-1; D possibly corresponds to TRBD1 (5 bases). The V and J ends lost 2 bases and 7 bases respectively, with 17 bases between them. CDR1 is KGHSH, CDR2 LQKENI, per germline. The CDR3 sequence is 15 residues long. CDR3 in amino acids: CASSPDLGGLGEAFF. Written as DNA, the CDR3 is TGTGCCAGCTCACCAGACCTGGGGGGTTTGGGTGAAGCTTTCTTT. The whole variable domain, filled in from reference TRBV18 and TRBJ1-1, reads NAGVMQNPRHLVRRRGQEARLRCSPMKGHSHVYWYRQLPEEGLKFMVYLQKENIIDESGMPKERFSAEFPKEGPSILRIQQVVRGDSAAYFCASSPDLGGLGEAFFGQGTRLTVV.

In the case of this clonotype: One end of the junction varies from germline; a read error may be responsible. V and J are TRBV4-3 and TRBJ1-1; D might be TRBD1 (5 bases). The length of the CDR3 is 13 residues. Germline values: CDR1 LGHNA, CDR2 YSLEER. The DNA for the CDR3 is TGCGCGAGCAGCCCCGCGTATGGGACTGAAGCTCTCTTT. Translated, it gives CASSPAYGTEALF.

This clonotype was detected many times. The chain carries TRBV15 and TRBJ1-3; no reliable D call. This CDR3 region has 14 residues. V was shortened by 3 bases and J by 4 bases, with 10 bases between the two germline ends. Germline lookup yields CDR1 LNHNV and CDR2 YYDKDF (reference sequence). In DNA form, the CDR3 reads TGTGCCACCAGCAGGCGGCCGTCCGGAAACACCATATATTTT. This encodes CATSRRPSGNTIYF.

Many counts were recorded for this clonotype. The rearrangement joins TRBV6-2 or TRBV6-3 to TRBJ2-7; no clear D gene. From germline, CDR1 is MNHEY and CDR2 SVGEGT. This CDR3 is built from 15 residues. V was clipped by 7 bases and J by 2 bases, with 18 bases between them. The CDR3 region is CASTSGRKGTYEQYF. As DNA, the CDR3 is TGTGCCAGCACCTCGGGCCGAAAGGGTACCTACGAGCAGTACTTC.

Ten or more counts support this clonotype. The gene calls are TRBV7-9 and TRBJ2-6; D remains ambiguous. Trimming pared 7 bases from V and 0 bases from J, leaving 4 bases between. Germline V gene sequence: CDR1 SEHNR, CDR2 FQNEAQ (reference sequence). The CDR3 is made up of 13 amino acids. CDR3 sequence: CASKDSGANVLTF. The CDR3 nucleotides are TGTGCCAGCAAGGACTCTGGGGCCAACGTCCTGACTTTC. Looking up the rest from reference TRBV7-9 and TRBJ2-6 gives the full variable domain: DTGVSQNPRHKITKRGQNVTFRCDPISEHNRLYWYRQTLGQGPEFLTYFQNEAQLEKSRLLSDRFSAERPKGSFSTLEIQRTEQGDSAMYLCASKDSGANVLTFGAGSRLTVL.

In this sample, this clonotype turned up many times. The chain couples TRBV3-1 to TRBJ2-3; 13 bases align to TRBD2. The germline V gene encodes CDR1 LGHDT and CDR2 YNNKEL (reference sequence). Trimming took 0 bases from V and 5 from J; bases not matched to a gene: 8. The CDR3 has 18 residues. The CDR3 DNA sequence: TGTGCCAGCAGCCAAGATGAAGGACTAGCGGGAGAAAGAGATACGCAGTATTTT. It specifies CASSQDEGLAGERDTQYF.

This chain joins TRBV27 and TRBJ2-3; possibly TRBD2 for D (5 bases). Trimming cost V 7 bases and J 6 bases, with 17 bases left between them. CDR3 length: 14 amino acids. CDR1 MNHEY and CDR2 SMNVEV come from the germline V gene (reference sequence). Here the CDR3 reads CASKVREGLDTQYF. The CDR3 region has the DNA TGTGCCAGCAAAGTACGAGAGGGCCTGGATACGCAGTATTTT.

This clonotype showed up many times. The chain couples TRBV10-3 to TRBJ2-2, with 8 bases lining up with TRBD1. Germline V gene lookup returns CDR1 ENHRY and CDR2 SYGVKD. Germline trimming cut 7 bases from V and 0 bases from J; bases unmatched to any gene: 4. The CDR3 has 15 amino acids. CDR3 protein: CAINLGQANTGELFF. The CDR3 DNA is TGTGCCATCAACCTGGGACAGGCGAACACCGGGGAGCTGTTTTTT.

This clonotype was observed many times. The V call is TRBV5-1, the J call TRBJ2-1; D call uncertain. The germline gives CDR1 SGHRS, CDR2 YFSETQ. The germline V and J ends were trimmed by 0 bases and 5 bases, with 6 bases remaining between them. This CDR3 has 13 amino acids. This CDR3 reads CASSLDVHNEQFF. The CDR3 DNA reads as TGCGCCAGCAGCTTGGACGTCCACAATGAGCAGTTCTTC.

This clonotype has ten or more counts. J is TRBJ2-5 and V is TRBV4-2; D is undetermined. This CDR3 comprises 16 residues. Germline-derived CDR1 and CDR2 are LGHNA and YNFKEQ. Trimming removed 1 base from V and 3 bases from J, with 15 bases in between. CDR3 protein: CASSQAHRSLEETQYF. The CDR3 bases are TGTGCCAGCAGCCAAGCGCATAGGTCTTTGGAAGAGACCCAGTACTTC.

This clonotype was detected many times. The chain carries TRBV20-1 and TRBJ1-5, with 8 nucleotides matching TRBD1. CDR3 length: 16 amino acids. Per the germline V gene, CDR1 is DFQATT and CDR2 is SNEGSKA (reference sequence). After removal of 4 bases from V and 2 bases from J, the junction contained 10 bases not matched to a gene. The CDR3: CSATKLDRGGNQPQHF. The CDR3 nucleotides read TGCAGTGCTACAAAGCTAGACAGGGGAGGCAATCAGCCCCAGCATTTT.

The chain links TRBV12-3 or TRBV12-4 to TRBJ2-1; TRBD2 aligns across 13 bases. The V gene end was trimmed by 5 bases and the J gene end by 7 bases; junction bases not matched to a gene: 11. The CDR3 length is 17 residues. The CDR3: CASSPPATSGGINEQFF. DNA of the CDR3: TGTGCCAGCAGTCCACCCGCGACTAGCGGGGGGATAAATGAGCAGTTCTTC.

The table lists this clonotype with many counts. The chain carries TRBV20-1 and TRBJ2-7, with TRBD2 matching 7 bases. In germline, CDR1 is DFQATT, CDR2 SNEGSKA (reference sequence). The CDR3 loop spans 13 amino acids. With V trimmed by 1 base and J by 6 bases, 6 bases remained unmatched. The CDR3 region is CSARVRTRSEQYF. CDR3 coding DNA: TGCAGTGCTAGAGTTAGGACTAGGAGCGAGCAGTACTTC.

This clonotype was observed many times. The gene calls are TRBV28 and TRBJ2-3; 10 bases align to TRBD2. CDR1 is MDHEN, CDR2 SYDVKM, per germline. V was clipped by 4 bases and J by 7 bases; unmatched bases: 8. This CDR3 contains 15 residues. CDR3 nucleotides: TGTGCCAGCAGTTCCCTAGCGGGAGACCTCAATACGCAGTATTTT. Residues: CASSSLAGDLNTQYF. Supplemented by reference TRBV28 and TRBJ2-3, the full variable domain reads DVKVTQSSRYLVKRTGEKVFLECVQDMDHENMFWYRQDPGLGLRLIYFSYDVKMKEKGDIPEGYSVSREKKERFSLILESASTNQTSMYLCASSSLAGDLNTQYFGPGTRLTVL.

This clonotype has ten or more counts. V and J are TRBV18 and TRBJ2-1; 7 nucleotides match TRBD1. CDR1 KGHSH and CDR2 LQKENI come from the germline V gene. V lost 3 bases, J lost 8 bases, and 4 bases stayed unmatched. This CDR3 is built from 13 residues. The CDR3 reads CASSPGQYDEQFF. CDR3 sequence (DNA): TGTGCCAGCTCACCGGGACAGTACGATGAGCAGTTCTTC.

DNA of the CDR3: TGTGCTAGTGGTTTGGGTCCGGGCGGGCTCTACAATGAGCAGTTCTTC. Its translation is CASGLGPGGLYNEQFF. V gene TRBV12-5 combines with J gene TRBJ2-1, with D maybe TRBD2 (5 bases). Trimming pared 1 base from V and 3 bases from J, leaving 13 bases between. The CDR3 is 16 residues long. Germline CDR1 LGHNT, CDR2 FRNRAP.

This clonotype appeared many times. The chain carries TRBV7-6 and TRBJ2-3, with 16 bases that match TRBD2. V lost 3 bases to trimming and J lost 6 bases; unmatched junction nucleotides: 3. The CDR3 totals 16 residues. Germline CDR1 reads SGHVS; CDR2 reads FNYEAQ. CDR3 protein: CASSLGLAGGVDTQYF. CDR3 coding DNA: TGTGCCAGCAGCTTGGGACTAGCGGGAGGGGTGGATACGCAGTATTTT. Supplemented by reference TRBV7-6 and TRBJ2-3, the full variable domain reads GAGVSQSPRYKVTKRGQDVALRCDPISGHVSLYWYRQALGQGPEFLTYFNYEAQQDKSGLPNDRFSAERPEGSISTLTIQRTEQRDSAMYRCASSLGLAGGVDTQYFGPGTRLTVL.

This clonotype has just a few counts. This chain links TRBV7-3 with TRBJ2-7; weak D call: TRBD1 (5 bases). Germline CDR1 SGHTA, CDR2 FQGTGA. The ends were cut back, 4 bases at V and 6 bases at J, with 13 bases in the middle. The CDR3 sequence is 13 residues long. The DNA of the CDR3 is TGTGCCAGCAGCTCAAATGCTAGGGGCGAGCAGTACTTC. It is translated as CASSSNARGEQYF.

Ten or more counts support this clonotype. This chain links TRBV7-6 with TRBJ2-7; the D is unclear. V was cut by 1 base and J by 3 bases, with 10 bases left in between. The CDR3 totals 14 residues. Per the germline V gene, CDR1 is SGHVS and CDR2 is FNYEAQ. DNA for the CDR3: TGTGCCAGCAGCTTAGGTCAGTTAGGCTACGAGCAGTACTTC. Amino acid sequence: CASSLGQLGYEQYF. Based on the CDR3 plus reference TRBV7-6 and TRBJ2-7, the full variable domain is GAGVSQSPRYKVTKRGQDVALRCDPISGHVSLYWYRQALGQGPEFLTYFNYEAQQDKSGLPNDRFSAERPEGSISTLTIQRTEQRDSAMYRCASSLGQLGYEQYFGPGTRLTVT.

The sample holds many counts of this clonotype. This chain joins TRBV5-1 and TRBJ2-3, with TRBD2 as a possible D gene (7 bases). Germline CDR1 reads SGHRS; CDR2 reads YFSETQ. CDR3 length: 15 amino acids. Trimming left V 4 bases short and J 4 bases short, with 16 bases between. CDR3 in DNA: TGCGCCAGCAGCCAGAGGGGGGGCCTCCCAGATACGCAGTATTTT. It translates to CASSQRGGLPDTQYF.

To note about this clonotype: This sequence may be a read error, since a much larger clone differs from it by one base. The gene calls are TRBV7-2 and TRBJ2-3; D ambiguous. V was trimmed by 7 bases and J by 7 bases, leaving 21 bases between them. Germline CDR1 is SGHTA and CDR2 is FQGNSA. The CDR3 extends over 15 amino acids. For the CDR3, the DNA is TGTGCCAGCACCTCGAGCTGGAGCGTGTCCAATACGCAGTATTTT. Amino acid sequence: CASTSSWSVSNTQYF. The full variable domain, with the rest looked up from reference TRBV7-2 and TRBJ2-3, is GAGVSQSPSNKVTEKGKDVELRCDPISGHTALYWYRQSLGQGLEFLIYFQGNSAPDKSGLPSDRFSAERTGGSVSTLTIQRTQQEDSAVYLCASTSSWSVSNTQYFGPGTRLTVL.

In this sample, this clonotype turned up many times. The J gene is TRBJ2-5, the V gene TRBV20-1, with no clear D. The V end was cut by 1 base, the J end by 1 base, with 7 bases between. This CDR3 contains 13 residues. Germline CDR1 DFQATT, CDR2 SNEGSKA (reference sequence). The chain's CDR3 is CSARVPGQETQYF. CDR3 sequence (DNA): TGCAGTGCTAGAGTACCAGGCCAAGAGACCCAGTACTTC.

In this sample, this clonotype turned up many times. The rearrangement uses TRBV6-6 and TRBJ2-4; D is possibly TRBD1 or TRBD2 (5 bases each). Trimming shortened V by 7 bases and J by 0 bases, and 22 bases separated the two germline ends. Germline V lookup: CDR1 MNHNY, CDR2 SVGAGI (reference sequence). This CDR3 spans 18 amino acids. In nucleotides, the CDR3 is TGTGCCAGCACCCCGTCCAGGGACCCTTTACTAGCCAAAAACATTCAGTACTTC. Translated: CASTPSRDPLLAKNIQYF.

This clonotype has a count of ten or more. V usage is TRBV14 and J usage is TRBJ2-1; 8 bases are shared with TRBD2. Germline V CDR1 and CDR2: SGHDN, FVKESK. The V gene end was trimmed by 8 bases and the J gene end by 5 bases; junction bases not matched to a gene: 8. The length of the CDR3 is 14 residues. The CDR3 sequence: CASRRLATNNEQFF. CDR3 sequence (DNA): TGTGCCAGCCGGCGACTAGCGACCAACAATGAGCAGTTCTTC.